This entry lists 27 T cell receptor beta chains sequenced from one sample in a study of shared clonotypes between healthy human individuals. Sequencing used immunoSEQ multiplex PCR; TCRdb keeps in-frame clones, though not all of them. The sample lists over 850,000 clones, 70% to 80% occurring once. Sequencing was performed on memory CD4+ T cells from PBMCs. Subset defined: CD45RA-negative fraction. The receptors stem from a man between 18 and 29 years old in good health. Some clones in this sample may be carry-over from other donors' samples.

This rearrangement joins TRBV7-2 to TRBJ2-3; TRBD2 aligns across 11 bases. The V gene end was trimmed by 4 bases and the J gene end by 5 bases; junction bases not matched to a gene: 8. The germline gives CDR1 SGHTA, CDR2 FQGNSA. The CDR3 has 16 residues. CDR3 amino acids: CASSSPPGLAGDTQYF. In nucleotides, the CDR3 is TGTGCCAGCAGCTCCCCCCCCGGACTAGCGGGAGATACGCAGTATTTT.

Points on this clone: The same CDR3 can be traced to other DNA sequences in this sample. The rearrangement joins TRBV28 to TRBJ1-1; 8 bases match TRBD1. This CDR3 is 12 amino acids long. CDR1 and CDR2 from the germline V gene are MDHEN and SYDVKM. The V and J ends lost 6 bases and 7 bases, in that order; junction bases with no gene match: 4. CDR3: CASSLGQGEAFF. The CDR3 nucleotides are TGTGCCAGCAGCCTCGGACAGGGTGAAGCTTTCTTT.

This clone showed up just a few times. This chain connects TRBV6-1 to TRBJ2-1; no definite D call. The CDR3 sequence is 15 residues long. Per the germline V gene, CDR1 is MNHNS and CDR2 is SASEGT. V dropped 3 bases and J dropped 2 bases, with 11 bases sitting between them. Here the CDR3 reads CASSDVTPPYNEQFF. CDR3 nucleotide sequence: TGTGCCAGCAGTGATGTGACTCCGCCCTACAATGAGCAGTTCTTC.

Regarding this clone: One end of the junction does not line up with germline, which may come from a read error. For the CDR3, the DNA is TGTGCCAGCAGCCCAAGCCGGGACGGGCCTTGCGTCTTT. Translating it yields CASSPSRDGPCVF. The V call is TRBV11-2, the J call TRBJ1-1; TRBD1 is a possible D gene (5 bases). Per germline, CDR1 SGHAT and CDR2 FQNNGV. The CDR3 has 13 residues.

This chain joins TRBV4-1 and TRBJ2-2, with 7 bases identical to TRBD1. Trimming cost V 2 bases and J 2 bases; bases outside gene matches: 8. CDR3 size: 17 residues. Germline V lookup: CDR1 MGHRA, CDR2 YSYEKL. In DNA form, the CDR3 reads TGCGCCAGCAGCCAATTTGGTCAGGGGGTTAACACCGGGGAGCTGTTTTTT. Protein: CASSQFGQGVNTGELFF.

This rearrangement joins TRBV7-3 to TRBJ2-5; D is perhaps TRBD1 or TRBD2 (6 bases each). Germline CDR1 reads SGHTA; CDR2 reads FQGTGA. V was trimmed by 2 bases and J by 2 bases, leaving 15 bases between them. The CDR3 is made up of 16 amino acids. DNA for the CDR3: TGTGCCAGCAGCTTAGGTATCGGGGGCCCTCAAGAGACCCAGTACTTC. Translated: CASSLGIGGPQETQYF. The entire variable domain, with the rest obtained from reference TRBV7-3 and TRBJ2-5, is as follows: GAGVSQTPSNKVTEKGKYVELRCDPISGHTALYWYRQSLGQGPEFLIYFQGTGAADDSGLPNDRFFAVRPEGSVSTLKIQRTERGDSAVYLCASSLGIGGPQETQYFGPGTRLLVL.

About this clone itself: Being one base from a much bigger clone, this may be a read error. V gene TRBV9 combines with J gene TRBJ2-5; 7 nucleotides align to TRBD1. V lost 4 bases to trimming and J lost 4 bases; unmatched junction nucleotides: 4. The CDR3 is made up of 13 amino acids. Germline V gene lookup returns CDR1 SGDLS and CDR2 YYNGEE. The CDR3 nucleotides are TGTGCCAGCAGCTTAAGACAGGGAGAGACCCAGTACTTC. Translation gives CASSLRQGETQYF.

The CDR3 reads CASSQGVYGYTF. CDR3 sequence (DNA): TGTGCCAGCAGCCAGGGTGTCTATGGCTACACCTTC. V is TRBV6-5 and J is TRBJ1-2, with D possibly matching TRBD1 (5 bases). This CDR3 is built from 12 residues. V dropped 6 bases and J dropped 4 bases, with 9 bases sitting between them. Germline V gene data show CDR1 as MNHEY and CDR2 as SVGAGI.

The V and J genes are TRBV19 and TRBJ2-7; D ambiguous. V lost 1 base, J lost 3 bases, and 13 bases lay in between. Germline CDR1 LNHDA, CDR2 SQIVND (reference sequence). CDR3 length equals 15 residues. The CDR3 spells CASSIAAHSHYEQYF. CDR3 coding DNA: TGTGCCAGTAGTATAGCGGCCCATAGTCACTACGAGCAGTACTTC.

As regards this clone: The same CDR3 arises from other DNA sequences in this sample as well. The chain is built from TRBV5-1 and TRBJ2-3; D perhaps matches TRBD1 (6 bases). Germline V CDR1 and CDR2: SGHRS, YFSETQ. The CDR3 spans 13 residues. Trimming took off 0 bases at V and 5 bases at J, with 7 bases between the two ends. The CDR3 reads CASSLGGQDTQYF. The CDR3 DNA reads TGCGCCAGCAGCTTGGGGGGGCAAGATACGCAGTATTTT.

The chain combines TRBV6-7 with TRBJ2-7; TRBD2 aligns across 14 bases. TRBV6-7 is recorded as an ORF, its role being uncertain. V shed 5 bases and J 2 bases; nucleotides not matched to a gene: 14. The CDR3 covers 19 residues. The CDR3 nucleotides read TGTGCCAGCAGTATGGCCGGGACTAGCGGGAGAGCCCCGACCTACGAGCAGTACTTC. Translation: CASSMAGTSGRAPTYEQYF.

This clone was found a few times. Mismatch with germline at one junction end may stem from a read error. The chain recombines TRBV28 with TRBJ1-4, with TRBD1 matching 7 bases. CDR1 and CDR2 from the germline V gene are MDHEN and SYDVKM. The CDR3 has 12 residues. For the CDR3, the DNA is TGTGCCAGCAGTCCCCAACAGGGGCGACAGGGTTTT. It specifies CASSPQQGRQGF.

Comment on this clone: The sample contains more than one DNA sequence encoding this CDR3. The chain is built from TRBV5-1 and TRBJ2-5; 7 nucleotides match TRBD2. This CDR3 is 14 amino acids long. J was trimmed by 5 bases and V by 0 bases; bases with no gene match: 4. CDR1 SGHRS and CDR2 YFSETQ come from the germline V gene. The CDR3 sequence is CASSLVGGSETQYF. CDR3 nucleotide sequence: TGCGCCAGCAGCTTGGTCGGGGGGTCGGAGACCCAGTACTTC.

Note on this clone: A far larger clone is only one base removed, so a read error is likely. The CDR3 coding sequence is TGTGCCAGCAGCTTAGGGGACGAGCAGTACTTC. As protein: CASSLGDEQYF. This rearrangement joins TRBV11-3 to TRBJ2-7; D gene uncertain. In germline, CDR1 is SGHNT, CDR2 YENEEA. Trimming pared 1 base from V and 5 bases from J, leaving 3 bases between. The CDR3 runs 11 residues.

The chain employs TRBV28 and TRBJ2-1; 7 bases agree with TRBD1. Trimming took 6 bases from V and 4 from J; bases not matched to a gene: 6. Germline lookup yields CDR1 MDHEN and CDR2 SYDVKM. The CDR3 runs to 14 residues. In nucleotides, the CDR3 is TGTGCCAGCAGGTACAGGGGCGTTTACAATGAGCAGTTCTTC. It translates to CASRYRGVYNEQFF.

The V call is TRBV6-5, the J call TRBJ2-2; D uncertain. V lost 2 bases and J lost 8, with 15 bases in between. The CDR3 length is 15 residues. Germline CDR1 MNHEY, CDR2 SVGAGI. The CDR3 region is CASSYTRPREGELFF. CDR3 DNA: TGTGCCAGCAGTTACACCCGGCCCCGCGAAGGGGAGCTGTTTTTT.

The gene calls are TRBV5-4 and TRBJ1-1, with 7 bases fitting TRBD1. The CDR3 consists of 16 residues. The germline V gene encodes CDR1 SGHNT and CDR2 YYREEE (reference sequence). Trimming took 0 bases from V and 3 from J; bases not matched to a gene: 8. The CDR3 DNA reads as TGTGCCAGCAGCTTGGGGACAGGTTCTTTTTACACTGAAGCTTTCTTT. It encodes CASSLGTGSFYTEAFF.

V gene TRBV5-4 combines with J gene TRBJ1-4; 8 bases align to TRBD1. Unmatched junction bases numbered 7, after V lost 4 bases and J lost 8 bases. CDR1 is SGHNT, CDR2 YYREEE, per germline (reference sequence). The CDR3 runs to 14 residues. The CDR3 spells CASSQTGVGEKLFF. The CDR3 DNA sequence: TGTGCCAGCAGCCAGACAGGGGTGGGCGAAAAACTGTTTTTT.

This chain joins TRBV7-9 and TRBJ1-1, with D possibly being TRBD1 (5 bases). V dropped 2 bases and J dropped 3 bases, with 7 bases sitting between them. Germline V gene sequence: CDR1 SEHNR, CDR2 FQNEAQ (reference sequence). This CDR3 has 13 amino acids. The CDR3 loop is CASSLLQDTEAFF. Here the CDR3 DNA reads TGTGCCAGCAGCTTACTACAGGACACTGAAGCTTTCTTT.

The chain combines TRBV5-1 with TRBJ2-1; TRBD2 aligns across 9 bases. The J segment lost 2 bases and the V segment lost 6 bases, leaving 15 bases of the junction unmatched. The CDR3 has 18 amino acids. CDR1 SGHRS and CDR2 YFSETQ come from the germline V gene. DNA of the CDR3: TGCGCCAGCACAACCTTCCCGTCGTCTAGCGGGACCTACAATGAGCAGTTCTTC. Translating gives CASTTFPSSSGTYNEQFF.

The CDR3 sequence: CASSRTEYNEQFF. The CDR3 bases are TGTGCCAGCAGCCGGACAGAGTACAATGAGCAGTTCTTC. The chain joins TRBV14 to TRBJ2-1; a possible D gene is TRBD1 (6 bases). The V gene's germline CDR1 is SGHDN and CDR2 FVKESK. V gave up 4 bases and J gave up 4 bases, with 8 bases separating them. This CDR3 spans 13 amino acids.

This chain joins TRBV5-1 and TRBJ2-1, with D hard to call. CDR1 and CDR2 (germline): SGHRS, YFSETQ. V gave up 1 base and J gave up 4 bases, with 15 bases separating them. The CDR3 runs 16 residues. The CDR3 DNA reads TGCGCCAGCAGCTTGCTGTCCCAGGTTGGGTACAATGAGCAGTTCTTC. This encodes CASSLLSQVGYNEQFF.

The rearrangement joins TRBV29-1 to TRBJ1-2, with a possible D match to TRBD1 (5 bases). V was clipped by 1 base and J by 0 bases, with 12 bases between them. This CDR3 comprises 15 residues. CDR1 is SQVTM, CDR2 ANQGSEA, per germline. The CDR3 protein is CSVEVRGRSNYGYTF. Written as DNA, the CDR3 is TGCAGCGTTGAAGTTAGGGGCAGGTCTAACTATGGCTACACCTTC.

The CDR3 bases are TGCGCCAGCAGCCAACCCGCCCAGGGGGGCACCGGGGAGCTGTTTTTT. Protein: CASSQPAQGGTGELFF. The genes are TRBV4-1 and TRBJ2-2, with D possibly matching TRBD1 (7 bases). The CDR3 has 16 amino acids. V dropped 2 bases and J dropped 4 bases, with 14 bases sitting between them. Per germline, CDR1 MGHRA and CDR2 YSYEKL.

J is TRBJ1-3 and V is TRBV28, with 8 positions matching TRBD1. V was clipped by 2 bases and J by 4 bases; unmatched bases: 7. Germline V gene sequence: CDR1 MDHEN, CDR2 SYDVKM. CDR3 length: 16 residues. CDR3 residues: CASSLIGTGAGNTIYF. The CDR3 DNA reads TGTGCCAGCAGTTTAATAGGGACAGGAGCCGGAAACACCATATATTTT.

This chain joins TRBV30 and TRBJ2-7; no clear D gene. The length of the CDR3 is 14 residues. Trimming took 0 bases from V and 0 from J, leaving 9 bases between them. Germline loops: CDR1 GTSNPN, CDR2 SVGIG (reference sequence). The CDR3 sequence is CAWSVLRSSYEQYF. The CDR3, as DNA: TGTGCCTGGAGTGTACTCAGGAGCTCCTACGAGCAGTACTTC.

This rearrangement joins TRBV6-5 to TRBJ1-5, with 8 positions matching TRBD1. The CDR3 spans 15 residues. J lost 8 bases, V lost 5 bases, and 11 bases had no gene match. Germline values: CDR1 MNHEY, CDR2 SVGAGI. The CDR3 here is CASSREDRAGEPQHF. The CDR3 nucleotides read TGTGCCAGCAGTCGGGAGGACAGGGCGGGAGAGCCCCAGCATTTT.